A selection of T cell receptor beta chains follows, all from one sample in a study of T-cell memory formation after mild COVID-19. Each CDR3 protein is one row after TCRdb ran MiXCR on the 5' RACE reads. In the table there are about 200,000 distinct CDR3 sequences, roughly 10% of which are singletons. The material sequenced was PBMCs or a T cell subset sorted from them (not recorded which). Every receptor here comes from a man aged 18 to 30 who had mild COVID-19 (a few samples of this study predate the infection). Cell type and time point are not known. Both conserved end residues are part of each CDR3. The order of the fields is V gene, clone size, J gene, D gene, CDR3 protein, CDR3 DNA. D genes are given only for firm matches. A clone size is listed for some rows: how often the clone was seen (once, few, many), or a class if it is expanded.

TRBV12-3/TRBV12-4	few	TRBJ1-1	-	CASSILGLGNTEAFF	TGTGCCAGCAGCATTCTGGGGCTAGGGAACACTGAAGCTTTCTTT
TRBV3-1	many	TRBJ2-1	-	CASSSVTRGVYNEQFF	TGTGCCAGCAGCTCCGTCACTAGAGGAGTATACAATGAGCAGTTCTTC
TRBV20-1	few	TRBJ2-1	TRBD2	CSARLAGSSYNEQFF	TGCAGTGCCAGACTAGCGGGGAGCTCCTACAATGAGCAGTTCTTC
TRBV5-1	-	TRBJ2-3	-	CASSLGLGGADTQYF	TGCGCCAGCAGCTTGGGGCTGGGCGGGGCAGATACGCAGTATTTT
TRBV5-1	few	TRBJ1-2	-	CASSLSPEAGYTF	TGCGCCAGCAGCTTATCCCCCGAAGCCGGCTACACCTTC
TRBV19	few	TRBJ1-5	-	CASSMEGQPQHF	TGTGCCAGTAGTATGGAGGGTCAGCCCCAGCATTTT
TRBV4-1	few	TRBJ1-3	-	CASRHTTGISGNTIYF	TGCGCCAGCAGGCATACAACAGGGATCTCTGGAAACACCATATATTTT
TRBV2	many	TRBJ2-1	TRBD2	CASSETTSGGGEQFF	TGTGCCAGCAGTGAAACGACTAGCGGGGGGGGTGAGCAGTTCTTC
TRBV10-3	-	TRBJ1-2	-	CAISGVGRRYGYTF	TGTGCCATCAGTGGTGTCGGTCGGCGATATGGCTACACCTTC
TRBV7-2	many	TRBJ2-5	-	CASSPGPGLETQYF	TGTGCCAGCAGCCCCGGTCCGGGGCTGGAGACCCAGTACTTC
TRBV11-2	many	TRBJ2-5	TRBD1	CASSLLTGGFETQYF	TGTGCCAGCAGCTTACTGACAGGGGGCTTTGAGACCCAGTACTTC
TRBV7-9	few	TRBJ1-2	TRBD1	CASARDRSFYGYTF	TGTGCCAGCGCTAGGGACAGATCTTTCTATGGCTACACCTTC
TRBV4-2	many	TRBJ2-3	-	CASSQRGLSPGDTQYF	TGTGCCAGCAGCCAGAGAGGACTATCTCCCGGAGATACGCAGTATTTT
TRBV5-1	few	TRBJ2-7	-	CASRPDLSRPPYEQYF	TGCGCCAGCAGGCCAGACCTCTCAAGACCCCCCTACGAGCAGTACTTC
TRBV3-1	few	TRBJ2-5	TRBD1	CASSQVGRGLGTGWETQYF	TGTGCCAGCAGCCAAGTTGGCAGGGGGCTTGGAACGGGGTGGGAGACCCAGTACTTC
TRBV4-1	few	TRBJ2-2	-	CASSQDQGSGELFF	TGCGCCAGCAGCCAAGATCAGGGGAGCGGGGAGCTGTTTTTT
TRBV5-6	many	TRBJ1-4	-	CASSFRNGEKLFF	TGTGCCAGCAGCTTCAGGAATGGAGAAAAACTGTTTTTT
TRBV7-2	few	TRBJ2-3	TRBD2	CASSRGGGHIADTQYF	TGTGCCAGCAGCCGTGGCGGGGGGCATATCGCAGATACGCAGTATTTT
TRBV5-1	few	TRBJ1-5	-	CASSLDYMGGNQPQHF	TGCGCCAGCAGCTTGGACTACATGGGCGGCAATCAGCCCCAGCATTTT
TRBV15	few	TRBJ2-5	-	CATSREASRETQYF	TGTGCCACCAGCAGAGAGGCTAGCCGGGAGACCCAGTACTTC
TRBV28	-	TRBJ1-4	-	CASSFGGYPEKLFF	TGTGCCAGCAGTTTCGGCGGGTATCCGGAAAAACTGTTTTTT
TRBV27	few	TRBJ2-7	-	CASSLLGALSYEQYF	TGTGCCAGCAGTTTACTGGGGGCCCTCTCCTACGAGCAGTACTTC
TRBV11-2	few	TRBJ2-1	-	CASSSPKGSYNEQFF	TGTGCCAGCAGCTCTCCTAAGGGATCCTACAATGAGCAGTTCTTC
TRBV20-1	-	TRBJ2-2	TRBD2	CSASSGGATGELFF	TGCAGTGCTAGTAGCGGGGGGGCCACCGGGGAGCTGTTTTTT
TRBV7-9	-	TRBJ1-1	-	CASSLSPGVNTEAFF	TGTGCCAGCAGCTTAAGTCCAGGGGTGAACACTGAAGCTTTCTTT
TRBV4-3	few	TRBJ1-1	-	CASSQASPHLNTEAFF	TGCGCCAGCAGCCAAGCAAGCCCACATTTGAACACTGAAGCTTTCTTT
TRBV7-8	few	TRBJ2-5	TRBD2	CASSPGERGIQETQYF	TGTGCCAGCAGCCCTGGGGAGCGGGGGATCCAAGAGACCCAGTACTTC
TRBV7-3	many	TRBJ1-2	-	CASSQRDTARDYTF	TGTGCCAGCAGCCAAAGGGACACCGCCAGAGACTACACCTTC
TRBV5-6	few	TRBJ2-5	-	CASSPDGRVETQYF	TGTGCCAGCAGCCCGGACGGAAGAGTCGAGACCCAGTACTTC
TRBV5-1	many	TRBJ1-4	TRBD1	CASSLEGAREKLFF	TGCGCCAGCAGCTTGGAGGGGGCGCGGGAAAAACTGTTTTTT
TRBV7-2	many	TRBJ1-4	-	CASSLPREKLFF	TGTGCCAGCAGCCTCCCAAGGGAAAAACTGTTTTTT
TRBV2	-	TRBJ2-3	-	CASCGALAADTQYF	TGTGCCAGCTGCGGGGCCCTTGCGGCAGATACGCAGTATTTT
TRBV5-1	many	TRBJ2-2	-	CASSQTTNTGELFF	TGCGCCAGCAGCCAGACAACGAACACCGGGGAGCTGTTTTTT
TRBV20-1	few	TRBJ2-3	-	CSARQGWSTDTQYF	TGCAGTGCTAGACAAGGTTGGAGCACAGATACGCAGTATTTT
TRBV5-6	-	TRBJ2-2	TRBD1	CASSLGVGTATNTGELFF	TGTGCCAGCAGCTTAGGTGTGGGGACAGCGACGAACACCGGGGAGCTGTTTTTT
TRBV7-2	-	TRBJ1-1	-	CASSYDPQNTEAFF	TGTGCCAGCAGCTATGACCCTCAGAACACTGAAGCTTTCTTT
TRBV5-1	-	TRBJ1-1	-	CASSLARLQGNTEAFF	TGCGCCAGCAGCTTGGCTCGCCTTCAGGGCAACACTGAAGCTTTCTTT
TRBV7-6	-	TRBJ1-1	-	CASSLARAGGSTEAFF	TGTGCCAGCAGCTTAGCCCGGGCAGGAGGGAGCACTGAAGCTTTCTTT
TRBV9	-	TRBJ2-1	-	CASSPRGLLTEQFF	TGTGCCAGCAGCCCGAGGGGACTCCTTACTGAGCAGTTCTTC
TRBV7-8	-	TRBJ1-1	-	CASSLGGSKPEAFF	TGTGCCAGCAGCCTCGGGGGGTCTAAACCTGAAGCTTTCTTT
TRBV5-1	few	TRBJ2-3	-	CASSPGQETTRSTQYF	TGCGCCAGCAGCCCCGGGCAGGAGACGACTAGATCTACGCAGTATTTT
TRBV27	few	TRBJ1-5	-	CASSLGSGAGNQPQHF	TGTGCCAGCAGTCTAGGCTCAGGTGCAGGCAATCAGCCCCAGCATTTT
TRBV20-1	-	TRBJ2-2	-	CSAADGELFF	TGCAGTGCGGCAGACGGGGAGCTGTTTTTT
TRBV14	few	TRBJ1-2	-	CASSQQANYGYTF	TGTGCCAGCAGCCAACAGGCTAACTATGGCTACACCTTC
TRBV29-1	few	TRBJ1-1	-	CSAQTFTEAFF	TGCAGCGCTCAGACATTCACTGAAGCTTTCTTT
TRBV19	few	TRBJ1-2	-	CASSIGRNYGYTF	TGTGCCAGTAGTATAGGGCGCAACTATGGCTACACCTTC
TRBV12-3/TRBV12-4	many	TRBJ2-7	-	CASSSRGPYEQYF	TGTGCCAGCAGCTCCAGGGGCCCCTACGAGCAGTACTTC
TRBV30	once	TRBJ2-2	-	CAWSVFQGRTGELFF	TGTGCCTGGAGTGTATTTCAGGGACGGACCGGGGAGCTGTTTTTT
TRBV12-3/TRBV12-4	many	TRBJ1-1	-	CASRDSFNTEAFF	TGTGCCAGCAGAGACAGTTTCAACACTGAAGCTTTCTTT
TRBV3-1	few	TRBJ2-1	-	CASSLAGAQGGEQFF	TGTGCCAGCAGCCTGGCGGGGGCCCAAGGGGGCGAGCAGTTCTTC
TRBV20-1	-	TRBJ2-3	-	CSARDTDTQYF	TGCAGTGCTAGGGACACAGATACGCAGTATTTT
TRBV20-1	few	TRBJ2-2	-	CSAPVAANTGELFF	TGCAGTGCCCCAGTAGCGGCGAACACCGGGGAGCTGTTTTTT
TRBV5-6	few	TRBJ1-1	-	CASSWMGVMATEAFF	TGTGCCAGCAGCTGGATGGGGGTGATGGCGACTGAAGCTTTCTTT